This is a list of T cell receptor beta chains from one sample in a study of cytomegalovirus exposure and HLA in healthy donors. The repertoire was sequenced with immunoSEQ multiplex PCR; TCRdb's copy has only in-frame clones and lacks some. The sample totals 200,000 or so clones. Sequencing was performed on PBMCs. Receptors originate from a girl aged 2 to 9 in good health and CMV-seropositive. CDR3s include the opening cysteine and the closing phenylalanine or tryptophan. The D gene is left open where the match is weak.

TRBV29-1,TRBJ2-5,TRBD2,14,TGCAGCGTGGGACTAGCGGGAGTCCAGGGGACCCAGTACTTC,CSVGLAGVQGTQYF
TRBV2,TRBJ2-7,.,16,TGTGCCAGCAGCGAAGGGCCCCCGACTCGCTACTACGAGCAGTACTTC,CASSEGPPTRYYEQYF
TRBV27,TRBJ2-7,.,16,TGTGCCAGCAGTTTACTTGACGTTTCACTAGGCTACGAGCAGTACTTC,CASSLLDVSLGYEQYF
TRBV2,TRBJ2-1,.,13,TGTGCCAGCAGTGAGGACACCCACAATGAGCAGTTCTTC,CASSEDTHNEQFF
TRBV7-8,TRBJ2-7,TRBD2,14,TGTGCCAGCAGCGCCCGGACTAGCGGTTACGAGCAGTACTTC,CASSARTSGYEQYF
TRBV29-1,TRBJ1-1,.,14,TGCAGCGCGCCTGCCCCGGGGGGAGTAACTGAAGCTTTCTTT,CSAPAPGGVTEAFF
TRBV7-2,TRBJ2-5,TRBD1,15,TGTGCCAGCAGCTTAGTACAGGGGGTGGCAGAGACCCAGTACTTC,CASSLVQGVAETQYF
TRBV5-1,TRBJ2-1,TRBD2,17,TGCGCCAGCAGCTTGGCTCAACTAGCGGGAGGGCCGAGGGAGCAGTTCTTC,CASSLAQLAGGPREQFF
TRBV6-5,TRBJ2-2,.,13,TGTGCCAGCAGTTACCGAGTTACCGGGGAGCTGTTTTTT,CASSYRVTGELFF
TRBV5-1,TRBJ2-5,.,14,TGCGCCAGCTTCCCCCCGGACGGGGAAGAGACCCAGTACTTC,CASFPPDGEETQYF
TRBV28,TRBJ1-1,TRBD1,16,TGTGCCAGCAGTCTCTTAGGACAGGGGTTTTTCACTGAAGCTTTCTTT,CASSLLGQGFFTEAFF
TRBV28,TRBJ1-1,.,13,TGTGCCAGCAGCCCGACAGGTCACAAAAAAGCTTTCTTT,CASSPTGHKKAFF
TRBV6-5,TRBJ2-7,.,15,TGTGCCAGCAGTTACAGCAGGGACACTCGCTACGAGCAGTACTTC,CASSYSRDTRYEQYF
TRBV6-1,TRBJ2-6,.,18,TGTGCCAGCAGTGCACATCAGGAAGTCCTGGCTGGGGCCAACGTCCTGACTTTC,CASSAHQEVLAGANVLTF
TRBV19,TRBJ2-5,TRBD2,15,TGTGCCAGTAGTGGGACTAGCGCGATCCAAGAGACCCAGTACTTC,CASSGTSAIQETQYF
TRBV5-1,TRBJ1-5,.,15,TGCGCCAGCAGCTTCCCCCAGGATAGCAATCAGCCCCAGCATTTT,CASSFPQDSNQPQHF